The table lists the clone carrying this TCR beta chain with a count of one. This sample is drawn from a study of blood T cell repertoires in COVID-19. Whole-study context: Specimens from acute and convalescent COVID-19 originated in the United States, Italy and Spain. Sources were T cells, B-cell-depleted T cells, or PBMCs; the material itself was cDNA or gDNA.

CDR1 and CDR2 from the germline V gene are SGHTA and FQGNSA. The V end was cut by 2 bases, the J end by 5 bases, with 20 bases between. The CDR3 runs to 17 residues. In the original workflow: Estimated nucleated cell counts came from reference gene primer amplification. Sequencing was performed with immunoSEQ multiplex PCR; in TCRdb, only in-frame clones are kept and a portion is missing. The D gene and trimming were derived from the DNA, and the V and J assignments and clone size from that table. The sample lists more than 150,000 clones, 85% to 90% occurring once. The chain recombines TRBV7-2 with TRBJ2-3, with D possibly TRBD2 on 7 matching bases. This sequence was found in a man in his forties or fifties with acute or convalescent COVID-19. Sequenced input: peripheral blood. CDR3 loop: CASSLTQFAGAVDTQYF. Here the CDR3 DNA reads TGTGCCAGCAGCTTAACCCAGTTTGCGGGGGCGGTAGATACGCAGTATTTT.